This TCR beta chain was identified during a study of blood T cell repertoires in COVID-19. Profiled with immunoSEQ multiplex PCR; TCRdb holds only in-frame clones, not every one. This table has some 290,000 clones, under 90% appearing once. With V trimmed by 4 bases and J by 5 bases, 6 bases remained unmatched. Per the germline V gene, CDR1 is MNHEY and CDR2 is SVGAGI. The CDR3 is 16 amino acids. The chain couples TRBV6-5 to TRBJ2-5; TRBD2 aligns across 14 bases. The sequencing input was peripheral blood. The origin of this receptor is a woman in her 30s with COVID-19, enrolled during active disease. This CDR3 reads CASSSGLAGGLETQYF. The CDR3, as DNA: TGTGCCAGCAGTTCCGGACTAGCGGGGGGTCTCGAGACCCAGTACTTC.